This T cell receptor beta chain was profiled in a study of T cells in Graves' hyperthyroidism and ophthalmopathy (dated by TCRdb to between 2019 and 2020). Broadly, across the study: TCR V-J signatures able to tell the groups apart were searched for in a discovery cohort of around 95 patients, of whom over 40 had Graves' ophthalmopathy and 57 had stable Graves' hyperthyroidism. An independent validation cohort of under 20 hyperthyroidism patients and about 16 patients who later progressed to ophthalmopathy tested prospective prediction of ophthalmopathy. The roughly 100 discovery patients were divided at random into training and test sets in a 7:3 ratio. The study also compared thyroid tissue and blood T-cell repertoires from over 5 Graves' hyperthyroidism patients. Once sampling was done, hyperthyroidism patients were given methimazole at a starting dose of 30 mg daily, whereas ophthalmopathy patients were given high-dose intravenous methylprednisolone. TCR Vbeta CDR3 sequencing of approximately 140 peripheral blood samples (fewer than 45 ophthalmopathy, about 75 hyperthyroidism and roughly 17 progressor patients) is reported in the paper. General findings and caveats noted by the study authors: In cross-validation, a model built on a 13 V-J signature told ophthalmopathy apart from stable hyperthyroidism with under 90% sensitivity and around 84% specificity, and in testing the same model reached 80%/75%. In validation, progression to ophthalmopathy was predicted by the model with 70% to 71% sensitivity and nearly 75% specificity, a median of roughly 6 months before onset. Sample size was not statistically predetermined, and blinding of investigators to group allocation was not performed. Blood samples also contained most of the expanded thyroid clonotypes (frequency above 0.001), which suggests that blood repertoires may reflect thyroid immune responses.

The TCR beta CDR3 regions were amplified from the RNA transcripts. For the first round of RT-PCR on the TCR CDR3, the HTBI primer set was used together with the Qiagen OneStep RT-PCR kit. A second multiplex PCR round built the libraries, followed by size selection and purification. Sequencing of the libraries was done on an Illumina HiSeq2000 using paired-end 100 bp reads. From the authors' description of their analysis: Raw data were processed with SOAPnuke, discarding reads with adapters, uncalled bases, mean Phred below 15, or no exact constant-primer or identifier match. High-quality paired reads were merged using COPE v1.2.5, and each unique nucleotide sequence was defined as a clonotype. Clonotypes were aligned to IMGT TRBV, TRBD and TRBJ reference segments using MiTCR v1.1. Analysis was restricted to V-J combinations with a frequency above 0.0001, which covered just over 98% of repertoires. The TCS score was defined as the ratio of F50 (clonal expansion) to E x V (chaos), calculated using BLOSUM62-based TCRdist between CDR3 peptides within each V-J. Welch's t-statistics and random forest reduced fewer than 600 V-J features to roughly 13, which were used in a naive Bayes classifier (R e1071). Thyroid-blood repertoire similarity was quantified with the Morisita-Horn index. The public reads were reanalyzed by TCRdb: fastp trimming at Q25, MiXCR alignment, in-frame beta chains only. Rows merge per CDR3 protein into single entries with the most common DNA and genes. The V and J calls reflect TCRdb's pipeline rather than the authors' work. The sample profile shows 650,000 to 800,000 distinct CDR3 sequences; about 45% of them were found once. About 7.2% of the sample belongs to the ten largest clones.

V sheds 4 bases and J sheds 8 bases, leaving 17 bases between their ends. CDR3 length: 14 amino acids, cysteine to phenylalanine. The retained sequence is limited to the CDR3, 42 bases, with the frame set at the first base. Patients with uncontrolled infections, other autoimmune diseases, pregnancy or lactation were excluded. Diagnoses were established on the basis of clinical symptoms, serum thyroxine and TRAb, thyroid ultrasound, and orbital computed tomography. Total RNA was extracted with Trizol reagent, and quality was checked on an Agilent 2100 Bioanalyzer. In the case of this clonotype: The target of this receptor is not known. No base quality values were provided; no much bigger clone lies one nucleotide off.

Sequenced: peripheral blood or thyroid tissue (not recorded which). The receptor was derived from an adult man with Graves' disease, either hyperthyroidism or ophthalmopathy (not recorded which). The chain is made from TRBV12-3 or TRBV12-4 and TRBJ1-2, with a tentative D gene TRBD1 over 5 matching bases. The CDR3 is CASSSAGTTKGYTF. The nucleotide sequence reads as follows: TGTGCCAGCAGTTCAGCTGGGACTACCAAAGGCTACACCTTC.